This T cell receptor (beta chain) was sequenced during a study of T-cell reconstitution after alpha-beta-depleted transplantation in children. Regarding the study as a whole: After transplant, high TCRbeta diversity at day 60 in some patients arose from surviving recipient T cells and thymic progenitors. Reportedly, roughly two months post-transplant, alpha-beta T cells arose from several hundred expanded graft clones. Diversity and T-cell counts at one year after transplant derived mostly from new T cells.

Unique molecular identifiers featured in how the TCRbeta library was prepared. TCRdb independently ran MiXCR on the PCR reads; one entry per CDR3 protein. The data contain 800,000 to 1,000,000 distinct CDR3 sequences, 25% to 35% of them singletons. This CDR3 comprises 15 residues. The V gene end was trimmed by 2 bases and the J gene end by 4 bases; junction bases not matched to a gene: 7. Germline V gene sequence: CDR1 SGHRS, CDR2 YFSETQ. This clonotype was detected a few times. Its antigen remains unknown. V is TRBV5-1 and J is TRBJ1-2, with 8 bases aligning to TRBD1. The clonotype was recovered from a boy less than two years old who had a stem cell transplant for SCID, so the T cells may come from the graft donor. The material was PBMCs, mostly from graft donor cells, obtained 360 days after TCRalphabeta/CD19-depleted stem cell transplant. CDR3 sequence (DNA): TGCGCCAGCAGCTTAACACAGGGGGTAGGCTATGGCTACACCTTC. Translation gives CASSLTQGVGYGYTF. Together with reference TRBV5-1 and TRBJ1-2, the CDR3 gives the full variable domain: KAGVTQTPRYLIKTRGQQVTLSCSPISGHRSVSWYQQTPGQGLQFLFEYFSETQRNKGNFPGRFSGRQFSNSRSEMNVSTLELGDSALYLCASSLTQGVGYGYTFGSGTRLTVV.